The clone carrying this T cell receptor (beta chain) was seen at least ten times. V dropped 0 bases and J dropped 3 bases, with 6 bases sitting between them. This CDR3 contains 13 residues. Germline CDR1 and CDR2: SGHDT and YYEEEE. The data derive from a study of Graves' ophthalmopathy and Graves' hyperthyroidism. Each diagnosis was determined on the basis of clinical symptoms, serum thyroxine, TRAb, thyroid ultrasound and orbital computed tomography. The authors amplified TCR beta CDR3 regions, and they did so from RNA transcripts for repertoire sequencing. HTBI primers served in a first-round RT-PCR, which a second-round multiplex PCR followed. TCRdb independently ran MiXCR on the multiplex PCR reads; one entry per CDR3 protein. The sample yields 650,000 to 900,000 distinct CDR3 sequences, around 40% seen once.

The sequence was obtained from an adult man with Graves' ophthalmopathy. The sequencing sample was made of peripheral blood. The chain employs TRBV5-6 and TRBJ1-1, with D hard to call. This chain's CDR3 is CASSLVEDTEAFF. The CDR3 nucleotides are TGTGCCAGCAGCTTGGTTGAAGACACTGAAGCTTTCTTT.